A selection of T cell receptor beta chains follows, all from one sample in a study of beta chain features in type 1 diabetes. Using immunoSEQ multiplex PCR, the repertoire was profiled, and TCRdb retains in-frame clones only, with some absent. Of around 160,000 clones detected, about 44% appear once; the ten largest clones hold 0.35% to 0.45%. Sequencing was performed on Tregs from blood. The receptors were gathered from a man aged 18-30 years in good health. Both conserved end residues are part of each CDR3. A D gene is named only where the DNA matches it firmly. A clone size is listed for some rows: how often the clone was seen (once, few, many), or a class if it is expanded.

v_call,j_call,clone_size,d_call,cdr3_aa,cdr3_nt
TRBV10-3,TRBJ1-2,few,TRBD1,CAISERGQGYGYTF,TGTGCCATCAGTGAGCGGGGACAGGGCTATGGCTACACCTTC
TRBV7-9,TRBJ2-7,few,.,CASSLLREPYEQYF,TGTGCCAGCAGCTTATTGAGGGAACCCTACGAGCAGTACTTC
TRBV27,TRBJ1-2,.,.,CASRFRDAYGYTF,TGTGCCAGCAGGTTCAGGGATGCCTATGGCTACACCTTC
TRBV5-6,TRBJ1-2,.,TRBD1,CASSLSTGVGYGYTF,TGTGCCAGCAGCTTGAGCACAGGGGTAGGCTATGGCTACACCTTC
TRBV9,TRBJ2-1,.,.,CASSVGDNSYNEQFF,TGTGCCAGCAGCGTAGGGGACAACTCCTACAATGAGCAGTTCTTC
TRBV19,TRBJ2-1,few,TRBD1,CASSPRTGTPLYNEQFF,TGTGCCAGTAGTCCGCGGACAGGGACCCCTCTTTACAATGAGCAGTTCTTC
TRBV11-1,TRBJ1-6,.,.,CASSSGPRGSPLHF,TGTGCCAGCAGCTCCGGGCCAAGGGGGTCACCCCTCCACTTT
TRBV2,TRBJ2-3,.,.,CASSEIRGTADTQYF,TGTGCCAGCAGTGAAATCAGGGGCACGGCAGATACGCAGTATTTT
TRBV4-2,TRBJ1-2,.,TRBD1,CASSQGGQGTWGYTF,TGTGCCAGCAGCCAAGGAGGACAGGGGACTTGGGGCTACACCTTC
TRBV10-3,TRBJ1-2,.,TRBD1,CAISLESQGNYGYTF,TGTGCCATCAGTTTAGAATCACAGGGGAACTATGGCTACACCTTC
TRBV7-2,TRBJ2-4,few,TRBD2,CASSLWTSGSKNIQYF,TGTGCCAGCAGCTTATGGACTAGCGGGAGCAAAAACATTCAGTACTTC
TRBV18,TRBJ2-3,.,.,CASSQYSGYTDTQYF,TGTGCCAGCTCACAGTATAGCGGTTACACAGATACGCAGTATTTT
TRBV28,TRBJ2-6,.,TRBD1,CASRQGLWANVLTF,TGTGCCAGCAGACAGGGGCTTTGGGCCAACGTCCTGACTTTC
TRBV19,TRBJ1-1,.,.,CASSINSRTEAFF,TGTGCCAGTAGTATAAACTCGCGCACTGAAGCTTTCTTT
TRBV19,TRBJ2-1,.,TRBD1,CASSVTGVTSLFF,TGTGCCAGTAGTGTGACAGGGGTCACCTCGCTCTTCTTC
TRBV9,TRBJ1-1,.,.,CASSPGRNTEAFF,TGTGCCAGTAGCCCAGGGCGGAACACTGAAGCTTTCTTT
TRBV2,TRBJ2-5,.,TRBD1,CASNRDRSKETQYF,TGTGCCAGCAACCGGGACAGGAGTAAAGAGACCCAGTACTTC
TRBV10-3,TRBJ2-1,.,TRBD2,CAIKPASGSNEQFF,TGTGCCATAAAACCGGCTAGCGGGAGTAATGAGCAGTTCTTC
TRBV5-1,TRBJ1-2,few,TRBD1,CASSTGQANYGYTF,TGCGCCAGCAGCACCGGACAGGCTAACTATGGCTACACCTTC
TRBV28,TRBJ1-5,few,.,CASSLGGSNQPQHF,TGTGCCAGCAGTTTGGGGGGGAGCAATCAGCCCCAGCATTTT
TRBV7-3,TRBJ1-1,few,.,CASSLTKGSGTEAFF,TGTGCCAGCAGCTTAACAAAGGGGTCCGGGACTGAAGCTTTCTTT
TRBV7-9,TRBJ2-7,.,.,CASSAPRENYYEQYF,TGTGCCAGCAGCGCTCCTCGGGAGAACTACTACGAGCAGTACTTC
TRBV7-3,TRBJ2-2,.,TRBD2,CASSLRASGTSRTGELFF,TGTGCCAGCAGCTTAAGGGCTTCGGGGACTAGCCGGACCGGGGAGCTGTTTTTT
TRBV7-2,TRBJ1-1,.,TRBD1,CASSSDRGWGGYTEAFF,TGTGCCAGCAGCTCGGACAGGGGGTGGGGGGGTTACACTGAAGCTTTCTTT
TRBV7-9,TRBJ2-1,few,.,CASSMDSYNEQFF,TGTGCCAGCAGCATGGACAGTTACAATGAGCAGTTCTTC
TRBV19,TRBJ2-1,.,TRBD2,CASSPGTSGYNEQFF,TGTGCCAGTAGTCCCGGGACTAGCGGCTACAATGAGCAGTTCTTC
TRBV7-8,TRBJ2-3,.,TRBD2,CASSLVRGETDTQYF,TGTGCCAGCAGCTTAGTTCGGGGGGAGACAGATACGCAGTATTTT
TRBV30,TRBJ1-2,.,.,CAWRQGNYGYTF,TGTGCCTGGAGGCAGGGTAACTATGGCTACACCTTC